The sequence of this TCR beta chain was determined in a study of blood T cell repertoires in COVID-19. Study-wide context: The cDNA or gDNA used as material had been derived from T cells, B-cell-depleted T cells, or PBMCs.

Germline V gene lookup returns CDR1 SEHNR and CDR2 FQNEAQ (reference sequence). This CDR3 is 14 amino acids long. V was pared by 3 bases and J by 3 bases, with 9 bases between. The protocol was immunoSEQ multiplex PCR, while the TCRdb copy is restricted to in-frame clones and leaves out a portion. The table lists 75,000 or so clones, around nine tenths of them singletons. This clone was counted once. This sequence was found in a woman older than 75 with active or convalescent COVID-19. The chain combines TRBV7-9 with TRBJ1-3; no definite D call. The sample was peripheral blood. The CDR3 loop is CASSFSRDGNTIYF. The CDR3 DNA follows: TGTGCCAGCAGCTTCTCCCGGGATGGAAACACCATATATTTT.